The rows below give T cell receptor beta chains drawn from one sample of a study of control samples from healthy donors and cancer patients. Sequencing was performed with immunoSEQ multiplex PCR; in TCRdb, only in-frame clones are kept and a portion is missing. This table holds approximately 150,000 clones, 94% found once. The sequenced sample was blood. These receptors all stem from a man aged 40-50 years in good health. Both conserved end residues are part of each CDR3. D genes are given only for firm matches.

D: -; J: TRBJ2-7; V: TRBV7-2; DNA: TGTGCCAGCAGCTCTGCCTACGAGCAGTACTTC; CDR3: CASSSAYEQYF
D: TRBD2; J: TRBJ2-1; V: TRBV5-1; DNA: TGCGCCAGCAGCTTGGCCAAGACTAGCGGGGGCTACAATGAGCAGTTCTTC; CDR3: CASSLAKTSGGYNEQFF
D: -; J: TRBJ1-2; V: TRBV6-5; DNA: TGTGCCAGCAGTTACGGTGACACTTACACCTTC; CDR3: CASSYGDTYTF
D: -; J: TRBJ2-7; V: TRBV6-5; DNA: TGTGCCAGCTGTTGGGACTGCTCCTACGAGCAGTACTTC; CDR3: CASCWDCSYEQYF
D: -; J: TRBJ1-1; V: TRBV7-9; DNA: TGTGCCAGCAGCTTAGCAGAAGAGTGGCGGAGCACTGAAGCTTTCTTT; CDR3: CASSLAEEWRSTEAFF
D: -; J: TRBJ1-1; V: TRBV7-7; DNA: TGTGCTAGCAGCTTAACCTCAAACACTGAAGCTTTCTTT; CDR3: CASSLTSNTEAFF
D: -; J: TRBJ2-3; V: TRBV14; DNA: TGTGCCAGCAGCCAAGACTGGACCTACACAGATACGCAGTATTTT; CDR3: CASSQDWTYTDTQYF
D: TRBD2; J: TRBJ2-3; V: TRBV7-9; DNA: TGTGCCAGCAGCCCCGGGACTAGCGAAAGCACAGATACGCAGTATTTT; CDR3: CASSPGTSESTDTQYF
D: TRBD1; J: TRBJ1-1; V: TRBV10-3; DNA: TGTGCCATCAGCGGGACAGGGACGAACACTGAAGCTTTCTTT; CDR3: CAISGTGTNTEAFF
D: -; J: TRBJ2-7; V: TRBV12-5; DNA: TGTGCTAGTGGGTCGACAGGAATATACGAGCAGTACTTC; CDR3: CASGSTGIYEQYF
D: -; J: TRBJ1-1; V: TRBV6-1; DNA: TGTGCCAGCAGTGGTAAAGTACTGCATTTGAACACTGAAGCTTTCTTT; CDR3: CASSGKVLHLNTEAFF
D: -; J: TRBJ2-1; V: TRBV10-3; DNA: TGTGCCATCAGAAGGGGAACAGGAGACAATGAGCAGTTCTTC; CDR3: CAIRRGTGDNEQFF
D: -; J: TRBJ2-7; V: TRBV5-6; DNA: TGTGCCAGCAGCGATCAGGGGGGGCTTCAGTACTTC; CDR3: CASSDQGGLQYF
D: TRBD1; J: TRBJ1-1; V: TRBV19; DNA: TGTGCCAGCAACCAGGGGGCAAGGCCTGAAGCTTTCTTT; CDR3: CASNQGARPEAFF
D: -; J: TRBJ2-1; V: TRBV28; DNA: TGTGCCAGCAGTTTATCCCGGACAGTAAAGTCCTACAATGAGCAGTTCTTC; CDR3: CASSLSRTVKSYNEQFF
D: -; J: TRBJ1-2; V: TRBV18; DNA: TGTGCCAGCTCACCACGAGGGGAGCCCTATGGCTACACCTTC; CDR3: CASSPRGEPYGYTF
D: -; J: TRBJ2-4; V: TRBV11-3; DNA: TGTGCCAGCAGCTTTGGAGCCAAAAACATTCAGTACTTC; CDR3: CASSFGAKNIQYF